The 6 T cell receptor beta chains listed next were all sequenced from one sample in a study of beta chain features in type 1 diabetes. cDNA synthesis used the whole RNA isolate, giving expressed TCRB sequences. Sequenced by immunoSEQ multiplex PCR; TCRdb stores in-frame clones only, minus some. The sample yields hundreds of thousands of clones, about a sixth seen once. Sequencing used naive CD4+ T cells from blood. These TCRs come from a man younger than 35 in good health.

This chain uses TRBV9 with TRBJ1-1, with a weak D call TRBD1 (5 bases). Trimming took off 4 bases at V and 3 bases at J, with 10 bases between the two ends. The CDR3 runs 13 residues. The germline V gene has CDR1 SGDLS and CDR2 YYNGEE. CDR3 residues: CASSRGRYTEAFF. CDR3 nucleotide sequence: TGTGCCAGCAGCCGGGGACGGTACACTGAAGCTTTCTTT.

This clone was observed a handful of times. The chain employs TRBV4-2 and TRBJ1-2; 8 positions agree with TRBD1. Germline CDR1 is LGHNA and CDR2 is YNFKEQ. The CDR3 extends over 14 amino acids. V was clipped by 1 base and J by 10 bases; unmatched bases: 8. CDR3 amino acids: CASSQVVTGDFYTF. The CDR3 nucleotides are TGTGCCAGCAGCCAAGTGGTGACAGGGGACTTCTACACCTTC.

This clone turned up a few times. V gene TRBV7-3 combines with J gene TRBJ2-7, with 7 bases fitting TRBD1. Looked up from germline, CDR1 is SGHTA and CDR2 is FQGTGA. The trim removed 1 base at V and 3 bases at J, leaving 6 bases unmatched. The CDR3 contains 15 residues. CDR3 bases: TGTGCCAGCAGCTTAAGGCCAGGGGGAGACTACGAGCAGTACTTC. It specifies CASSLRPGGDYEQYF.

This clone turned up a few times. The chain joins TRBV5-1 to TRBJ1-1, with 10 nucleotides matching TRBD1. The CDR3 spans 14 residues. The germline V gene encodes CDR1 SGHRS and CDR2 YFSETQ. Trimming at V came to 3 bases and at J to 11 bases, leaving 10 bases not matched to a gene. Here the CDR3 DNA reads TGCGCCAGCAGCTCAGGACAGGGGGACGGTCGGGCTTTCTTT. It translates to CASSSGQGDGRAFF.

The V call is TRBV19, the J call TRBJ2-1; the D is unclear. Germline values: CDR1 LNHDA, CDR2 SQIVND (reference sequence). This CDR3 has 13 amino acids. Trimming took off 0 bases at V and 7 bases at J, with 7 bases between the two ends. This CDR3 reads CASSIDLGNEQFF. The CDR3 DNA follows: TGTGCCAGTAGTATAGACCTCGGGAATGAGCAGTTCTTC.

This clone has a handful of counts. CDR3 loop: CASSSTPRDGEAFF. The CDR3 DNA reads as TGTGCCAGCAGCTCAACGCCCCGGGACGGGGAAGCTTTCTTT. The chain combines TRBV7-3 with TRBJ1-1; a possible D gene is TRBD1 (5 bases). The CDR3 is made up of 14 amino acids. The germline CDR1 and CDR2 sequences are SGHTA and FQGTGA. The ends were cut back, 4 bases at V and 8 bases at J, with 17 bases in the middle.